The 17 T cell receptor beta chains listed next were all sequenced from one sample in a study of blood T cell repertoires in COVID-19. Assay: immunoSEQ multiplex PCR; the TCRdb copy retains only in-frame clones and omits some. The repertoire holds about 180,000 clones, with around 86% as singletons. The sample was peripheral blood. Every receptor here comes from a woman between 65 and 79 years old with COVID-19, enrolled during active disease.

The V and J genes are TRBV7-9 and TRBJ2-5; the match to TRBD1 covers 7 bases. The CDR3 length is 14 residues. The junction had 5 bases not matched to a gene; V was cut back by 5 bases and J by 2 bases. CDR1 is SEHNR and CDR2 is FQNEAQ in the germline V gene (reference sequence). The chain's CDR3 is CASSPWTGQETQYF. The CDR3 DNA reads as TGTGCCAGCAGCCCTTGGACAGGACAAGAGACCCAGTACTTC. The full variable domain, completed using reference TRBV7-9 and TRBJ2-5, is DTGVSQNPRHKITKRGQNVTFRCDPISEHNRLYWYRQTLGQGPEFLTYFQNEAQLEKSRLLSDRFSAERPKGSFSTLEIQRTEQGDSAMYLCASSPWTGQETQYFGPGTRLLVL.

V is TRBV28 and J is TRBJ2-7; D possibly corresponds to TRBD1 (6 bases). V was cut by 8 bases and J by 9 bases, with 23 bases left in between. CDR1 MDHEN and CDR2 SYDVKM come from the germline V gene. The CDR3 covers 14 residues. As DNA, the CDR3 is TGTGCCAGCGTACCTTCCGGACAGATTTCTTGGCAGTACTTC. Amino acid sequence: CASVPSGQISWQYF.

The J gene is TRBJ1-5, the V gene TRBV5-4; D may be TRBD1 (6 bases). Germline CDR1 is SGHNT and CDR2 is YYREEE (reference sequence). V lost 2 bases and J lost 14, with 11 bases in between. The CDR3 length is 11 residues. CDR3 DNA sequence: TGTGCCAGCAGCTTAAACAGGGCTAAGCATTTT. Translation: CASSLNRAKHF.

V is TRBV19 and J is TRBJ1-2, with unresolved D. Germline loops: CDR1 LNHDA, CDR2 SQIVND (reference sequence). The CDR3 has 15 residues. Trimming took 5 bases from V and 4 from J, leaving 17 bases between them. The CDR3 DNA sequence: TGTGCCAGTAGTCCGATTGGGAGTAGGGCCTATGGCTACACCTTC. Encoded protein: CASSPIGSRAYGYTF. The complete variable domain, with remaining parts taken from reference TRBV19 and TRBJ1-2, reads DGGITQSPKYLFRKEGQNVTLSCEQNLNHDAMYWYRQDPGQGLRLIYYSQIVNDFQKGDIAEGYSVSREKKESFPLTVTSAQKNPTAFYLCASSPIGSRAYGYTFGSGTRLTVV.

The chain recombines TRBV5-1 with TRBJ1-2; 7 nucleotides align to TRBD1. Germline values: CDR1 SGHRS, CDR2 YFSETQ. V trimming: 4 bases; J trimming: 5 bases; junction bases outside the gene matches: 8. The CDR3 is 14 amino acids. This CDR3 reads CASSRQRQGYGYTF. As DNA, the CDR3 is TGCGCCAGCAGCCGACAGAGACAGGGTTATGGCTACACCTTC.

The V and J genes are TRBV5-5 and TRBJ1-2; a possible D gene is TRBD1 (6 bases). Looked up from germline, CDR1 is SGHKS and CDR2 is YYEKEE (reference sequence). This CDR3 contains 17 residues. Deletions cut 2 bases from V and 4 bases from J, with 21 bases between. CDR3 DNA: TGTGCCAGCAGCTTCGGACAGCGGCTGGACCTTTTCTATGGCTACACCTTC. Its translation is CASSFGQRLDLFYGYTF.

The genes are TRBV11-2 and TRBJ2-2, with 9 bases lining up with TRBD1. The CDR3 runs 17 residues. Germline V lookup: CDR1 SGHAT, CDR2 FQNNGV. J lost 4 bases, V lost 0 bases, and 6 bases had no gene match. The CDR3 here is CASSLDSWTGATGELFF. The CDR3 bases are TGTGCCAGCAGCTTAGATTCCTGGACAGGGGCCACCGGGGAGCTGTTTTTT. The full variable domain, completed using reference TRBV11-2 and TRBJ2-2, is EAGVAQSPRYKIIEKRQSVAFWCNPISGHATLYWYQQILGQGPKLLIQFQNNGVVDDSQLPKDRFSAERLKGVDSTLKIQPAKLEDSAVYLCASSLDSWTGATGELFFGEGSRLTVL.

The rearrangement joins TRBV28 to TRBJ2-2; the match to TRBD2 covers 7 bases. Germline V lookup: CDR1 MDHEN, CDR2 SYDVKM. With 7 bases clipped from V and 7 bases from J, the junction kept 9 bases outside the gene matches. This CDR3 is built from 14 residues. CDR3 in amino acids: CASKGAGDIGELFF. CDR3 sequence (DNA): TGTGCCAGCAAAGGCGCGGGAGATATCGGGGAGCTGTTTTTT.

The chain uses TRBV5-4 and TRBJ1-2; weak D call: TRBD1 (5 bases). The CDR3 is made up of 17 amino acids. Germline CDR1 reads SGHNT; CDR2 reads YYREEE (reference sequence). V was cut by 4 bases and J by 5 bases, with 24 bases left in between. The CDR3 DNA is TGTGCCAGCAGCCCCTCCGGGGCGGGGGGGTTTGGATATGGCTACACCTTC. It codes for CASSPSGAGGFGYGYTF. Supplemented by reference TRBV5-4 and TRBJ1-2, the full variable domain reads ETGVTQSPTHLIKTRGQQVTLRCSSQSGHNTVSWYQQALGQGPQFIFQYYREEENGRGNFPPRFSGLQFPNYSSELNVNALELDDSALYLCASSPSGAGGFGYGYTFGSGTRLTVV.

A note on this clone: Other DNA variants within this sample encode the same CDR3. J is TRBJ2-5 and V is TRBV7-9; 10 bases agree with TRBD2. J gave up 4 bases and V 1 base, and 0 bases lay outside the gene matches. The CDR3 consists of 14 residues. CDR1 is SEHNR, CDR2 FQNEAQ, per germline (reference sequence). As DNA, the CDR3 is TGTGCCAGCAGCTTAGGACTAGCGGGAGAGACCCAGTACTTC. Its protein is CASSLGLAGETQYF.

The genes are TRBV19 and TRBJ2-5; D is ambiguous. Germline lookup yields CDR1 LNHDA and CDR2 SQIVND (reference sequence). V was trimmed by 3 bases and J by 2 bases, leaving 16 bases between them. The CDR3 runs to 16 residues. CDR3 coding DNA: TGTGCCAGTAGTATTAAGGTTGGCAGAGCGCAAGAGACCCAGTACTTC. It encodes CASSIKVGRAQETQYF.

This clone was seen only once. This sequence joins TRBV18 and TRBJ1-1; no firm D call. The V gene's germline CDR1 is KGHSH and CDR2 LQKENI. V dropped 2 bases and J dropped 2 bases, with 6 bases sitting between them. This CDR3 is 13 amino acids long. DNA for the CDR3: TGTGCCAGCTCACCAAATCAAAACACTGAAGCTTTCTTT. Amino acid sequence: CASSPNQNTEAFF.

The count of this clone is one. The gene calls are TRBV29-1 and TRBJ2-5; D may be TRBD2 (5 bases). The V gene's germline CDR1 is SQVTM and CDR2 ANQGSEA. Deletions cut 0 bases from V and 9 bases from J, with 23 bases between. The CDR3 spans 16 residues. The DNA for the CDR3 is TGCAGCGTTGAAGATCTTCGTGGAGGCCCTGGTACGTCCCAGTACTTC. Translated, it gives CSVEDLRGGPGTSQYF.

This clone was seen only once. The chain joins TRBV7-9 to TRBJ2-3; TRBD1 agrees at 7 bases. CDR3 size: 16 residues. J lost 1 base, V lost 6 bases, and 10 bases had no gene match. The V gene's germline CDR1 is SEHNR and CDR2 FQNEAQ (reference sequence). The DNA for the CDR3 is TGTGCCAGCAGGCTCCCGTTTACAGGGGGCACAGATACGCAGTATTTT. This codes for CASRLPFTGGTDTQYF.

This clone has a single count. The chain joins TRBV7-9 to TRBJ2-1; 7 positions match TRBD1. The germline V gene encodes CDR1 SEHNR and CDR2 FQNEAQ (reference sequence). The junction had 16 bases not matched to a gene; V was cut back by 1 base and J by 4 bases. The CDR3 spans 19 residues. The CDR3 here is CASSLGARGSSGPYNEQFF. CDR3 nucleotides: TGTGCCAGCAGCTTAGGAGCCAGGGGGTCTTCGGGACCTTACAATGAGCAGTTCTTC.

The genes are TRBV7-2 and TRBJ1-3; D possibly corresponds to TRBD1 (5 bases). The V end was cut by 4 bases, the J end by 0 bases, with 13 bases between. The germline V gene has CDR1 SGHTA and CDR2 FQGNSA. CDR3 length: 16 amino acids. CDR3 sequence reads: CASSSRGTISGNTIYF. Written as DNA, the CDR3 is TGTGCCAGCAGCTCACGCGGGACGATCTCTGGAAACACCATATATTTT.

The genes are TRBV7-9 and TRBJ2-4, with D perhaps matching TRBD2 (6 bases). Germline V gives CDR1 SEHNR, CDR2 FQNEAQ (reference sequence). V lost 4 bases, J lost 8 bases, and 6 bases lay in between. The CDR3 totals 11 residues. CDR3 in amino acids: CASSSGDIQYF. The CDR3, as DNA: TGTGCCAGCAGCTCGGGGGACATTCAGTACTTC. Full variable domain (missing parts from reference TRBV7-9 and TRBJ2-4): DTGVSQNPRHKITKRGQNVTFRCDPISEHNRLYWYRQTLGQGPEFLTYFQNEAQLEKSRLLSDRFSAERPKGSFSTLEIQRTEQGDSAMYLCASSSGDIQYFGAGTRLSVL.